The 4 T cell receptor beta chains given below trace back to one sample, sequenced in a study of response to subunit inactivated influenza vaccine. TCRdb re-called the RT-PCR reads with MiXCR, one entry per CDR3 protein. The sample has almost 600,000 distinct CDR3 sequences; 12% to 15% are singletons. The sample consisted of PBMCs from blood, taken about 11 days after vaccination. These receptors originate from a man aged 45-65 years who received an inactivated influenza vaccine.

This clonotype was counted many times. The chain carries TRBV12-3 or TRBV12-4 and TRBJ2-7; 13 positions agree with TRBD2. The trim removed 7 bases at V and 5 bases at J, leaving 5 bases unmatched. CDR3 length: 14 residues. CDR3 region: CASTGLAGVHEQYF. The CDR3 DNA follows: TGTGCCAGCACCGGACTAGCGGGAGTGCACGAGCAGTACTTC.

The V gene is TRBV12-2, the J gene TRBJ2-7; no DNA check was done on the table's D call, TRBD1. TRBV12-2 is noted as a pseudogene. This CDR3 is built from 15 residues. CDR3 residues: CASRERGTGDYEQYF. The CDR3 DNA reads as TGTGCAAGTCGCGAACGCGGGACAGGGGACTACGAGCAGTACTTC.

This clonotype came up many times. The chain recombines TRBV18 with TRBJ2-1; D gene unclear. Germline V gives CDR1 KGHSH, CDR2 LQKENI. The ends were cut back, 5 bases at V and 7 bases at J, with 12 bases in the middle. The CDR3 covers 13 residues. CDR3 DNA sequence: TGTGCCAGCTCATCAACCCCTTTGAATGAGCAGTTCTTC. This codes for CASSSTPLNEQFF.

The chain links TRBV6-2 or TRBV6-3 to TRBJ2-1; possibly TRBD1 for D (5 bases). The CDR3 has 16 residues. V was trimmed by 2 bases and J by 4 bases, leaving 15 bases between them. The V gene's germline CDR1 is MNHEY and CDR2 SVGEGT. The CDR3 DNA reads TGTGCCAGCAGTTACCATTCAGGGTCGATATACAATGAGCAGTTCTTC. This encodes CASSYHSGSIYNEQFF.